The 8 T cell receptor beta chains below come from one sample, sequenced in a study of cytomegalovirus exposure and HLA in healthy donors. This table comes from immunoSEQ multiplex PCR, and its TCRdb copy is limited to in-frame clones, with some not included. The sample includes 80,000 to 100,000 clones, around 88% of them seen just once. Material for sequencing was PBMCs. These receptors came from a woman aged 30 to 39 in good health and CMV-seronegative.

On this clone: The conserved phenylalanine or tryptophan normally closing the CDR3 is absent here, so this likely arose from a read error. No DNA is shown, since the ends of the CDR3 on it are uncertain; the CDR3 is the one TCRdb lists. This chain links TRBV4-1 with TRBJ1-1; no DNA check was done on the table's D call, TRBD1. Both ends counted, the CDR3 spans 13 residues. Germline V CDR1 and CDR2: MGHRA, YSYEKL. CDR3 loop: CASSQSLDRALDV.

This chain joins TRBV27 and TRBJ1-2, with D perhaps matching TRBD1 (6 bases). CDR1 is MNHEY, CDR2 SMNVEV, per germline (reference sequence). There are 11 residues in the CDR3. Deletions cut 6 bases from V and 8 bases from J, with 10 bases between. CDR3: CASRDRSGYTF. DNA for the CDR3: TGTGCCAGCAGGGACAGAAGCGGCTACACCTTC.

The J gene is TRBJ2-2, the V gene TRBV11-2; 7 bases agree with TRBD1. Germline loops: CDR1 SGHAT, CDR2 FQNNGV. Trimming took 5 bases from V and 2 from J; bases not matched to a gene: 5. The CDR3 totals 15 residues. The DNA of the CDR3 is TGTGCCAGCAGCCCCGACAGGGATAACACCGGGGAGCTGTTTTTT. This gives the protein CASSPDRDNTGELFF.

This rearrangement joins TRBV9 to TRBJ2-2; TRBD1 is a possible D gene (6 bases). V was pared by 4 bases and J by 1 base, with 14 bases between. CDR1 SGDLS and CDR2 YYNGEE come from the germline V gene. There are 16 residues in the CDR3. The CDR3 region has the DNA TGTGCCAGCAGCCCCAAAACAGGGATGAACACCGGGGAGCTGTTTTTT. This translates into CASSPKTGMNTGELFF.

The chain has TRBV19 and TRBJ1-4; D gene uncertain. CDR1 is LNHDA and CDR2 is SQIVND in the germline V gene (reference sequence). V lost 5 bases and J lost 3, with 22 bases in between. This CDR3 is built from 18 residues. The CDR3 protein is CASSPVELLIAANEKLFF. The CDR3 bases are TGTGCCAGTAGTCCCGTGGAGCTCCTCATTGCAGCTAATGAAAAACTGTTTTTT. Variable domain in full (rest from reference TRBV19 and TRBJ1-4): DGGITQSPKYLFRKEGQNVTLSCEQNLNHDAMYWYRQDPGQGLRLIYYSQIVNDFQKGDIAEGYSVSREKKESFPLTVTSAQKNPTAFYLCASSPVELLIAANEKLFFGSGTQLSVL.

This chain uses TRBV29-1 with TRBJ1-1, with 9 positions matching TRBD1. Germline loops: CDR1 SQVTM, CDR2 ANQGSEA. The CDR3 extends over 16 amino acids. Trimming at V came to 1 base and at J to 5 bases, leaving 11 bases not matched to a gene. Here the CDR3 DNA reads TGCAGCGTTGAAGGGGGAGCGGGACAGGGTGGAACTGAAGCTTTCTTT. The encoded protein is CSVEGGAGQGGTEAFF.

This CDR3 reads CASSLDPGNTEAFF. The CDR3 DNA sequence: TGTGCCAGCAGCTTAGATCCCGGGAACACTGAAGCTTTCTTT. The V gene is TRBV7-8, the J gene TRBJ1-1; D gene uncertain. The CDR3 length is 14 residues. Trimming removed 1 base from V and 1 base from J, with 7 bases in between. Germline loops: CDR1 SGHVS, CDR2 FQNEAQ.

V is TRBV11-2 and J is TRBJ2-7, with D possibly matching TRBD1 (6 bases). Germline CDR1 reads SGHAT; CDR2 reads FQNNGV. The ends were cut back, 2 bases at V and 4 bases at J, with 15 bases in the middle. This CDR3 has 15 residues. In DNA form, the CDR3 reads TGTGCCAGCAGCTTAATTAGGACAGCCGCGTACGAGCAGTACTTC. This codes for CASSLIRTAAYEQYF. Complete variable domain (other parts from reference TRBV11-2 and TRBJ2-7): EAGVAQSPRYKIIEKRQSVAFWCNPISGHATLYWYQQILGQGPKLLIQFQNNGVVDDSQLPKDRFSAERLKGVDSTLKIQPAKLEDSAVYLCASSLIRTAAYEQYFGPGTRLTVT.